The sequence of this T cell receptor beta chain was determined in a study of T cell responses to AZD1222 COVID-19 vaccine listed by TCRdb under 2021. Describing the broader study: TCR sequencing covered fewer than 250 trial participants: 207 given two doses of AZD1222 and about 26 given two doses of MenACWY control vaccine. Trial participants were enrolled by age into 18-55, 56-69 and 70-plus year subgroups, with approximately 150, 28 and 58 TCR-sequenced participants respectively.

To note about this clone: No antigen is known for it. Base qualities are missing; no much larger clone stands one base away.

Reading from cysteine to phenylalanine, the CDR3 counts 13 amino acids. The DNA shown is the 39-base CDR3, in frame from base 1. V lost 5 bases and J lost 4 bases, and the count of bases not matched to a germline gene is 2. CDR1 is given as MNHEY and CDR2 as SVGAGI, both from the germline V gene. Broad study findings and their caveats: Participants were mostly white British, with more females than males. The authors suggested clonal diversity may have been underestimated. Vaccine-associated CD4 TCRs spanned the whole spike protein, with dominant responses in regions 160-218 and 743-854. Conclusions about previously exposed vaccinees are limited, since just five to seven AZD1222 recipients were seropositive for SARS-CoV-2 at baseline. Because no day 14 peak-response samples were available, the repertoires could be characterized only after the peak T cell response. In the small 56-69-year group, the increase in depth fell short of significance, most likely because of low power. After two AZD1222 doses, spike-specific TCR breadth and depth were significantly higher than at day 0 and than in MenACWY recipients. Nearly half of unique spike-specific TCRs reportedly recognized epitopes outside regions mutated in the B.1.351 and B.1.1.7 variants.

The CDR3 regions of human TCRbeta chains were analyzed by immunosequencing. Per the original workflow: Repertoire TCRs were matched against a reference library of SARS-CoV-2-specific TCRs generated with the MIRA antigen-specificity platform. Breadth was defined as the fraction of unique TCRs that were SARS-CoV-2-associated. Depth was defined as the fraction of total T cells that were SARS-CoV-2-associated. Using the MIRA data, each spike-specific TCR was assigned both to the spike region to which the TCR was reactive and to a CD4 or CD8 class. Log10-transformed breadth and depth values were compared by one-way ANOVA with Sidak's multiple comparisons tests. TCRdb re-hosts the immuneACCESS table, in-frame sequences only. Its copies lack some clones; in the studies checked, an unresolved V gene accounts for under half of them, and the cause for the rest is not known. From that table come the V and J calls and clone size; the DNA was used to work out D and trimming. The sample has some 67,000 clones on record, about 83% of them singletons. The ten biggest clones cover roughly 6% of the sample.

Sample time point, as interpreted from the label and publication: about 28 days (+/-7) after the second vaccine dose. AZD1222 recipients whose second dose came at about 4 weeks and those whose second dose came at about 12 weeks were combined into one group, since spike-specific TCR depth and breadth did not differ between the two schedules. Vaccinee samples were obtained from the UK trials COV001 and COV002, which included a single-blind randomized controlled phase 2/3 trial of AZD1222 (ChAdOx1 nCoV-19) in healthy adults. For TCRbeta chain sequencing, PBMC samples from trial participants were taken at day 0 and at day 28 after the second dose.

This clonotype originated in an adult who received the AZD1222 COVID-19 vaccine. This sample comprised peripheral blood, obtained 28 days after the second AZD1222 dose. The chain uses TRBV6-5 and TRBJ1-2, and TRBD1 matches 9 of the central bases. At the DNA level, the sequence is TGTGCCAGCAGTAAGACAGGGGGCTATGGCTACACCTTC. This codes for CASSKTGGYGYTF.